This TCR beta chain was found in a study of Ad26.COV2.S vaccination and SARS-CoV-2 variants. Stated treatment: roughly 20 received Ad26.COV2.S at low or high dose, single or two shots; about 5 received placebo; per-sample allocation not given. At day 63 after the first vaccine or placebo injection, samples were drawn. An adult of 18-55 years in Boston served as donor. Trimming cost V 2 bases and J 1 base; bases outside gene matches: 7. The germline V gene encodes CDR1 GTSNPN and CDR2 SVGIG (reference sequence). The CDR3 length is 15 residues. Only in-frame clones appear in the TCRdb table, and some are missing; sequencing was by immunoSEQ multiplex PCR. Counted here are 430,000 or so clones, 80% to 90% occurring once; the ten biggest clones make up about 2.5%.

This receptor was obtained from a person between 18 and 65 years old who received the Ad26.COV2.S COVID-19 vaccine or a placebo. This rearrangement joins TRBV30 to TRBJ2-5; TRBD1 matches at 7 bases. The sample was peripheral blood, taken in a trial of Ad26.COV2.S vaccine versus placebo. The CDR3 bases are TGTGCCTGGAGTAATTTAGGGACAGTCCAAGAGACCCAGTACTTC. Translated, it gives CAWSNLGTVQETQYF.